These 14 T cell receptor beta chains originate from one sample sequenced in a study of blood T cell repertoires in COVID-19. Measured with immunoSEQ multiplex PCR; TCRdb has only the in-frame clones, and not every one. The sample carries about 170,000 clones, more than 75% recorded once. The sequencing sample was made of peripheral blood. The receptors stem from a man in his 60s with COVID-19, enrolled during active disease.

The gene calls are TRBV6-5 and TRBJ1-4; tentative D call: TRBD1 (6 bases). V dropped 6 bases and J dropped 8 bases, with 19 bases sitting between them. This CDR3 comprises 15 residues. Germline loops: CDR1 MNHEY, CDR2 SVGAGI. DNA for the CDR3: TGTGCCAGCAGCACCGGACAGAATGGTCGAGAAAAACTGTTTTTT. The encoded protein is CASSTGQNGREKLFF.

This rearrangement joins TRBV24-1 to TRBJ2-5; 11 nucleotides line up with TRBD2. Germline values: CDR1 KGHDR, CDR2 SFDVKD. Trimming at V came to 4 bases and at J to 2 bases, leaving 2 bases not matched to a gene. This CDR3 has 15 amino acids. CDR3 amino acids: CATSDRTSGQETQYF. The CDR3 DNA sequence: TGTGCCACCAGTGACCGGACTAGCGGGCAAGAGACCCAGTACTTC.

J is TRBJ1-2 and V is TRBV2, with a weak D call TRBD1 (5 bases). Germline CDR1 is SNHLY and CDR2 is FYNNEI. V was trimmed by 4 bases and J by 0 bases, leaving 9 bases between them. There are 14 residues in the CDR3. CDR3: CASSGQSANYGYTF. The CDR3 bases are TGTGCCAGCAGTGGACAGAGCGCTAACTATGGCTACACCTTC.

As for this clone: In the same sample, other DNA sequences code for this CDR3. This rearrangement joins TRBV30 to TRBJ1-2; 8 bases are shared with TRBD1. V shed 2 bases, J shed 8 bases, and the junction held 13 bases outside the gene matches. The CDR3 extends over 15 amino acids. Germline CDR1 and CDR2: GTSNPN and SVGIG (reference sequence). The CDR3 bases are TGTGCCTGGAGTCCTCTCGACAGGGGTGCAGAGGGCTACACCTTC. Translation gives CAWSPLDRGAEGYTF.

On this clone itself: Other DNA sequences in the same sample also yield this CDR3. V gene TRBV28 combines with J gene TRBJ1-2, with TRBD1 matching 8 bases. Germline CDR1 MDHEN, CDR2 SYDVKM. The J segment lost 0 bases and the V segment lost 4 bases, leaving 4 bases of the junction unmatched. The CDR3 is made up of 15 amino acids. The CDR3 sequence is CASSSGQGSNYGYTF. Here the CDR3 DNA reads TGTGCCAGCAGTTCAGGACAGGGATCTAACTATGGCTACACCTTC.

This chain links TRBV5-1 with TRBJ2-2; D perhaps matches TRBD2 (5 bases). Per the germline V gene, CDR1 is SGHRS and CDR2 is YFSETQ. The CDR3 has 15 residues. V was shortened by 3 bases and J by 5 bases, with 14 bases between the two germline ends. The CDR3 sequence is CASSSGRGGTGELFF. As DNA, the CDR3 is TGCGCCAGCAGCTCTGGACGGGGTGGAACCGGGGAGCTGTTTTTT.

The rearrangement links TRBV7-8 to TRBJ1-5, with 8 bases identical to TRBD1. The CDR3 spans 14 residues. Germline V gene sequence: CDR1 SGHVS, CDR2 FQNEAQ. J gave up 11 bases and V 0 bases, and 6 bases lay outside the gene matches. The CDR3 sequence is CASSLAGQVTAQHF. In DNA, the CDR3 is TGTGCCAGCAGCTTAGCGGGACAGGTGACGGCCCAGCATTTT.

This clone was picked up a small number of times. This chain uses TRBV29-1 with TRBJ1-3; D call uncertain. This CDR3 is 11 amino acids long. Trimming took off 3 bases at V and 8 bases at J, with 8 bases between the two ends. CDR1 is SQVTM, CDR2 ANQGSEA, per germline. CDR3 residues: CSVESVDTIYF. Here the CDR3 DNA reads TGCAGCGTTGAGTCTGTAGACACCATATATTTT. The full variable domain, completed using reference TRBV29-1 and TRBJ1-3, is SAVISQKPSRDICQRGTSLTIQCQVDSQVTMMFWYRQQPGQSLTLIATANQGSEATYESGFVIDKFPISRPNLTFSTLTVSNMSPEDSSIYLCSVESVDTIYFGEGSWLTVV.

The gene calls are TRBV27 and TRBJ2-1; a weak D match, TRBD1 (6 bases). The CDR3 is 15 residues long. Trimming pared 6 bases from V and 0 bases from J, leaving 12 bases between. Germline V CDR1 and CDR2: MNHEY, SMNVEV (reference sequence). The CDR3 reads CASSRNRDSYNEQFF. In nucleotides, the CDR3 is TGTGCCAGCAGCCGCAACAGGGACTCCTACAATGAGCAGTTCTTC.

The chain carries TRBV27 and TRBJ1-6; possibly TRBD1 for D (6 bases). V lost 3 bases, J lost 10 bases, and 10 bases lay in between. CDR1 is MNHEY, CDR2 SMNVEV, per germline (reference sequence). CDR3 size: 13 residues. DNA of the CDR3: TGTGCCAGCAGTTTCGCAGGGGACTCACCCCTCCACTTT. It yields the protein CASSFAGDSPLHF.

The chain uses TRBV7-2 and TRBJ1-2; unclear D gene. CDR1 and CDR2 (germline): SGHTA, FQGNSA. Trimming took off 0 bases at V and 2 bases at J, with 13 bases between the two ends. The CDR3 loop spans 16 amino acids. The CDR3 reads CASSLAGPGMNYGYTF. The CDR3 DNA reads TGTGCCAGCAGCTTAGCAGGCCCGGGGATGAACTATGGCTACACCTTC. Full variable domain (rest looked up from reference TRBV7-2 and TRBJ1-2): GAGVSQSPSNKVTEKGKDVELRCDPISGHTALYWYRQSLGQGLEFLIYFQGNSAPDKSGLPSDRFSAERTGGSVSTLTIQRTQQEDSAVYLCASSLAGPGMNYGYTFGSGTRLTVV.

V usage is TRBV18 and J usage is TRBJ2-7, with 8 bases fitting TRBD1. Germline CDR1 and CDR2: KGHSH and LQKENI. This CDR3 comprises 12 residues. J was trimmed by 6 bases and V by 5 bases; bases with no gene match: 3. CDR3 protein: CASSSDRGEQYF. In DNA form, the CDR3 reads TGTGCCAGCTCATCAGACAGGGGCGAGCAGTACTTC.

V and J are TRBV7-2 and TRBJ1-1; a weak D match, TRBD1 (5 bases). CDR1 is SGHTA and CDR2 is FQGNSA in the germline V gene. CDR3 length equals 13 residues. With 5 bases removed from V and 1 base from J, the gap between germline ends came to 8 bases. CDR3 amino acids: CASSTGQNTEAFF. DNA for the CDR3: TGTGCCAGCAGCACTGGACAGAACACTGAAGCTTTCTTT.

On this clone: The junction and the germline gene differ at one end; a read error may be behind it. V is TRBV9 and J is TRBJ1-6, with D maybe TRBD1 (5 bases). The CDR3 runs to 14 residues. Germline CDR1 is SGDLS and CDR2 is YYNGEE. Here the CDR3 reads CASSVRAGNLPLHF. The CDR3 DNA follows: TGTGCCAGCAGCGTAAGGGCAGGGAATTTACCCCTCCACTTT.